This record concerns one T cell receptor (beta chain) sequence. Trimming took 1 base from V and 12 from J, leaving 9 bases between them. CDR1 is LGHNA and CDR2 is YNFKEQ in the germline V gene. The CDR3 length is 12 residues. Measured with immunoSEQ multiplex PCR; TCRdb has only the in-frame clones, and not every one. The data show some 13,000 clones, around a third seen once. The data are from a study of graft-versus-host responses after intestinal transplantation. Findings and caveats of the study: Detected in recipient marrow were GvH clones, some of which were first observed in ileum or blood.

Stimulators, around 200,000 irradiated and violet-dye-labeled cells, were plated with around 200,000 CFSE-labeled responder cells. After the reaction, the investigators sorted the proliferating CFSE-low CD3+CD4+ and CD3+CD8+ responders. J is TRBJ1-4 and V is TRBV4-2; no clear D gene. Specimen: alloreactive CD8+ T cells from a mixed lymphocyte reaction culture, collected before intestinal transplant. Sample subset: CFSE-low proliferating T cells sorted from approximately six-day pre-transplant mixed lymphocyte reaction (GvH or HvG direction). The TCR sequence derives from a human patient who received an intestinal transplant. In DNA form, the CDR3 reads TGTGCCAGCAGCCAAGGAAGTCTTGAACTGTTTTTT. It translates to CASSQGSLELFF.